This entry lists 9 T cell receptor beta chains sequenced from one sample in a study of radiotherapy plus CTLA-4 blockade in lung cancer. Generated by immunoSEQ multiplex PCR, the TCRdb table keeps only in-frame clones and is missing some. The table records some 33,000 clones, 60% to 80% of them present only once. The sample here was peripheral blood, taken from a patient treated with radiotherapy plus ipilimumab. Receptors originate from a human donor with non-small cell lung cancer whose response to radiotherapy plus ipilimumab could not be evaluated.

J is TRBJ1-5 and V is TRBV27; 7 bases map to TRBD1. Looked up from germline, CDR1 is MNHEY and CDR2 is SMNVEV (reference sequence). After removal of 3 bases from V and 7 bases from J, the junction contained 3 bases not matched to a gene. The CDR3 contains 13 residues. CDR3 bases: TGTGCCAGCAGTTTCGACAGGGTACAGCCCCAGCATTTT. This encodes CASSFDRVQPQHF.

This clone came up once. The chain employs TRBV29-1 and TRBJ1-2, with D tentatively TRBD1 (5 bases). Trimming shortened V by 4 bases and J by 6 bases, and 9 bases separated the two germline ends. The CDR3 is made up of 11 amino acids. CDR1 and CDR2 (germline): SQVTM, ANQGSEA. The CDR3 loop reads CSVGQIDGYTF. The CDR3 DNA is TGCAGCGTTGGACAGATAGATGGCTACACCTTC.

The chain is built from TRBV5-1 and TRBJ2-5; 7 bases are a match to TRBD1. V trimming: 5 bases; J trimming: 1 base; junction bases outside the gene matches: 8. CDR3 length: 15 amino acids. Germline CDR1 SGHRS, CDR2 YFSETQ. CDR3 sequence (DNA): TGCGCCAGCAGAACAGGGGTGGGGGTCCAAGAGACCCAGTACTTC. This sequence encodes CASRTGVGVQETQYF.

The chain uses TRBV19 and TRBJ2-1; TRBD1 matches at 7 bases. Looked up from germline, CDR1 is LNHDA and CDR2 is SQIVND (reference sequence). J was trimmed by 4 bases and V by 9 bases; bases with no gene match: 9. The CDR3 contains 14 residues. The CDR3 bases are TGTGCCAGCGGCGACAGGGTGAGTTACAATGAGCAGTTCTTC. Protein product: CASGDRVSYNEQFF.

The CDR3 bases are TGTGCCAGCAGTGATCTGGGGGCCAATCAGCCCCAGCATTTT. Translated: CASSDLGANQPQHF. This chain uses TRBV2 with TRBJ1-5, with D perhaps matching TRBD1 (6 bases). The CDR3 is 14 amino acids. Deletions cut 3 bases from V and 3 bases from J, with 9 bases between. CDR1 is SNHLY and CDR2 is FYNNEI in the germline V gene. Together with reference TRBV2 and TRBJ1-5, the CDR3 gives the full variable domain: EPEVTQTPSHQVTQMGQEVILRCVPISNHLYFYWYRQILGQKVEFLVSFYNNEISEKSEIFDDQFSVERPDGSNFTLKIRSTKLEDSAMYFCASSDLGANQPQHFGDGTRLSIL.

V gene TRBV14 combines with J gene TRBJ1-1; possibly TRBD1 for D (5 bases). This CDR3 has 15 amino acids. The V end was cut by 4 bases, the J end by 4 bases, with 16 bases between. Germline lookup yields CDR1 SGHDN and CDR2 FVKESK. In DNA, the CDR3 is TGTGCCAGCAGCCCCAAACTGACCAGGGTCACTGAAGCTTTCTTT. This sequence encodes CASSPKLTRVTEAFF.

This clone came up once. The chain carries TRBV10-2 and TRBJ2-2; 10 bases line up with TRBD1. There are 14 residues in the CDR3. The germline V gene has CDR1 WSHSY and CDR2 SAAADI. V lost 8 bases to trimming and J lost 1 base; unmatched junction nucleotides: 1. The CDR3 sequence is CASRTGGNTGELFF. CDR3 DNA: TGCGCCAGCCGGACAGGGGGGAACACCGGGGAGCTGTTTTTT.

This clone was seen only once. The chain joins TRBV6-6 to TRBJ2-1; a weak D match, TRBD1 (6 bases). The CDR3 spans 15 residues. Between the trimmed V and J ends, which lost 5 bases and 0 bases, there was a span of 11 bases. Germline V gene lookup returns CDR1 MNHNY and CDR2 SVGAGI (reference sequence). The chain's CDR3 is CASSPDRSSYNEQFF. For the CDR3, the DNA is TGTGCCAGCAGTCCCGACAGGAGCTCCTACAATGAGCAGTTCTTC.

The chain employs TRBV28 and TRBJ1-5; possibly TRBD1 for D (6 bases). The CDR3 loop spans 15 amino acids. The V gene lost 5 bases and the J gene lost 5 bases, with 16 bases spanning the gap. In germline, CDR1 is MDHEN, CDR2 SYDVKM. The CDR3 protein is CASSPSYRADQPQHF. DNA of the CDR3: TGTGCCAGCAGTCCATCCTACAGGGCTGATCAGCCCCAGCATTTT.